These T cell receptor beta chains were read from a single sample in a study of cytomegalovirus exposure and HLA in healthy donors. Profiled with immunoSEQ multiplex PCR; TCRdb holds only in-frame clones, not every one. Its table records around 100,000 clones. The sample taken for sequencing was PBMCs. The source is a man aged 50-59 years in good health and CMV-seronegative. Both conserved end residues are part of each CDR3. D genes are given only for firm matches.

CDR3aa	CDR3nt	d_gene	v_gene	j_gene	len
CASSLNPRTYEQYF	TGTGCCAGCAGCCTAAACCCACGAACCTACGAGCAGTACTTC	.	TRBV7-6	TRBJ2-7	14
CASSQFNGQGAWNEQFF	TGTGCCAGCAGCCAATTTAACGGACAGGGGGCATGGAATGAGCAGTTCTTC	TRBD1	TRBV9	TRBJ2-1	17
CASSLDSSEAFF	TGTGCCAGCAGCTTGGACAGCTCTGAAGCTTTCTTT	.	TRBV5-4	TRBJ1-1	12
CASRSAGQDYEQYF	TGTGCCAGCAGGTCCGCGGGACAGGACTACGAGCAGTACTTC	TRBD1	TRBV6-4	TRBJ2-7	14
CASNRDSVSYEQYF	TGTGCCAGCAACCGGGACAGCGTATCCTACGAGCAGTACTTC	TRBD1	TRBV6-1	TRBJ2-7	14
CASSPRQGALTYEQYF	TGTGCCAGTAGTCCTAGACAGGGGGCACTAACCTACGAGCAGTACTTC	TRBD1	TRBV19	TRBJ2-7	16
CASSDIGLAAYNEQFF	TGTGCCAGCAGTGATATAGGACTAGCGGCCTACAATGAGCAGTTCTTC	TRBD2	TRBV6-1	TRBJ2-1	16
CASSNWTSSYNEQFF	TGTGCCAGTAGTAACTGGACTAGCTCCTACAATGAGCAGTTCTTC	TRBD2	TRBV19	TRBJ2-1	15
CASSPSVLGTGVEKLFF	TGTGCCAGCTCACCGAGCGTCTTAGGGACAGGGGTTGAAAAACTGTTTTTT	TRBD1	TRBV18	TRBJ1-4	17
CASSLTGSGNTIYF	TGTGCCAGCAGCCTGACAGGGTCGGGAAACACCATATATTTT	TRBD1	TRBV11-3	TRBJ1-3	14
CASSLGKRQSTDTQYF	TGTGCCAGCAGCCTAGGGAAGCGGCAGAGCACAGATACGCAGTATTTT	.	TRBV5-4	TRBJ2-3	16